A single T cell receptor (beta chain) is shown here with its context. What it recognizes is unknown. These data originate in a study of T cells expressing NK-cell markers. Across the whole study: The TCR beta repertoires were obtained from sorted CD3+CD56+NKG2C+, CD3+CD56+NKG2C- and CD3+CD56-NKG2C+ T cells. Among the eight sequenced donors, seven tested HCMV-seropositive and one tested seronegative.

The germline gives CDR1 DFQATT, CDR2 SNEGSKA (reference sequence). This CDR3 is built from 15 residues. Broader study findings: In a group of roughly 6 donors, dominant NKG2C+ clonotypes represented roughly 1.0-7.5% of CD8+ T cells.

The cDNA for TCR beta came from 5'RACE template switching with UMIs. No DNA is given; TCRdb re-called the 5' RACE reads and lists each CDR3 protein once. The table lists over 250,000 distinct CDR3 sequences. The V gene is TRBV20-1, the J gene TRBJ2-5; TCRdb picks TRBD2, but there is no DNA to check that call. The source material was blood T cells: a sorted CD56 or NKG2C T cell subset, CD4+ or CD8+ T cells, or bulk PBMC T cells (not recorded which). The receptor was derived from a woman between 18 and 75 years old in good health. This CDR3 is CSASGLAGSQETQYF.